A selection of T cell receptor beta chains follows, all from one sample in a study of molecular identifiers for immune sequencing clone quantification. One entry per CDR3 protein results from TCRdb running MiXCR on the PCR reads. The sample shows more than 450,000 distinct CDR3 sequences, over 20% of them seen only once. Sequenced: naive CD8+ T cells from blood, with Jurkat cell RNA spiked in. The origin of the receptors is a human donor in good health. Some libraries in this study had Jurkat cell RNA spiked in. CDR3s include the opening cysteine and the closing phenylalanine or tryptophan. A D gene is named only where the DNA matches it firmly. Expanded clones get a size class; other rows say once, few or many, or leave the size out.

v_gene	j_gene	abundance	d_gene	len	CDR3nt	CDR3aa
TRBV12-5	TRBJ1-5	-	-	14	TGTGCTAGTGGTTTACCGGGGGCGAATCAGCCCCAGCATTTT	CASGLPGANQPQHF
TRBV27	TRBJ1-2	-	-	14	TGTGCCAGCAGTTTATCCCCGGACGGCTATGGCTACACCTTC	CASSLSPDGYGYTF
TRBV28	TRBJ1-5	-	-	14	TGTGCCAGCAGTCTTCCAGGAAGCAATCAGCCCCGGCATTTT	CASSLPGSNQPRHF
TRBV5-1	TRBJ2-7	few	-	14	TGCGCCAGCAGCCTCTGGGACGGCACCTACGAGCAGTACTTC	CASSLWDGTYEQYF
TRBV7-7	TRBJ2-2	-	-	18	TGTGCCAGCAGCTTCCTGGGGGCTGACCCCCGAGGGGCCGGGGAGCTGTTTTTT	CASSFLGADPRGAGELFF
TRBV20-1	TRBJ2-2	-	TRBD1	19	TGCAGTGCTAGAGGCCCTCCGGGACAGATATTCGCGAACACCGGGGAGCTGTTTTTT	CSARGPPGQIFANTGELFF
TRBV4-1	TRBJ2-3	-	TRBD2	16	TGCGCCAGCAGCCAGGGCCGACTAGCACTCACAGATACGCAGTATTTT	CASSQGRLALTDTQYF
TRBV6-2/TRBV6-3	TRBJ2-1	-	-	13	TGTGCCAGCAGTTCCCAAGGGGGGAGTGAGCAGTTCTTC	CASSSQGGSEQFF
TRBV11-2	TRBJ2-2	-	TRBD2	14	TGTGCCAGCAGCGGGGGGGGTATGGCCGGGGAGCTGTTTTTT	CASSGGGMAGELFF
TRBV2	TRBJ1-1	few	-	17	TGTGCCAGCAGTGTCTCAAGGGGCCACCACGAGAACACTGAAGCTTTCTTT	CASSVSRGHHENTEAFF
TRBV11-3	TRBJ2-1	-	-	15	TGTGCCAGCAGCTCGGGACCCCCCGAGGTCGATGAGCAGTTCTTC	CASSSGPPEVDEQFF
TRBV27	TRBJ1-5	few	-	16	TGTGCCAGCAGTTCCTGGGGAGTGACAAGCAATCAGCCCCAGCATTTT	CASSSWGVTSNQPQHF
TRBV30	TRBJ2-5	-	TRBD2	15	TGTGCCTGGAGTGTTGCGGGGGGGAGTCAAGAGACCCAGTACTTC	CAWSVAGGSQETQYF
TRBV28	TRBJ1-3	-	TRBD1	14	TGTGCCAGCAGTTTAACGGACAGGGGAAACACCATATATTTT	CASSLTDRGNTIYF
TRBV12-5	TRBJ2-1	-	-	14	TGTGCTAGTGGTTTTGGGGTTTGGTCCAATGAGCAGTTCTTC	CASGFGVWSNEQFF
TRBV13	TRBJ2-2	-	TRBD2	18	TGTGCCAGCAGCTTAGGCCTAGCGGGAGGCGGTTTGACCGGGGAGCTGTTTTTT	CASSLGLAGGGLTGELFF
TRBV30	TRBJ1-1	many	-	12	TGTGCCTGGAGCGATTGGAACACTGAAGCTTTCTTT	CAWSDWNTEAFF
TRBV3-1	TRBJ2-5	few	-	13	TGTGCCAGCAGATATAAGTACCAAGAGACCCAGTACTTC	CASRYKYQETQYF
TRBV28	TRBJ1-4	-	-	14	TGTGCCAGCAGACGGACGGCGGGGGATGAAAAACTGTTTTTT	CASRRTAGDEKLFF
TRBV29-1	TRBJ2-7	few	-	12	TGCAGCGTTCGACAGAACTCCTACGAGCAGTACTTC	CSVRQNSYEQYF
TRBV7-9	TRBJ2-3	-	-	16	TGTGCCAGCAGCTTGGGCTATGGGGCTATCACAGATACGCAGTATTTT	CASSLGYGAITDTQYF
TRBV15	TRBJ2-7	-	-	13	TGTGCCACCAGCAGAGATGCCAGGGACGAGCAGTACTTC	CATSRDARDEQYF
TRBV9	TRBJ2-3	many	-	15	TGTGCCAGCAGCGTAGAGGGGTATGGCACAGATACGCAGTATTTT	CASSVEGYGTDTQYF
TRBV20-1	TRBJ2-7	-	TRBD2	12	TGCAGTGCTCCCGGACTAGTCTACGAGCAGTACTTC	CSAPGLVYEQYF
TRBV28	TRBJ1-4	-	-	15	TGTGCCAGCAGTTTCTTCCCTGCAACTAATGAAAATCTGTTTTTT	CASSFFPATNENLFF
TRBV9	TRBJ2-6	-	-	18	TGTGCCAGCAGCGCGGCCAGGGACCTAACCTCTGGGGCCAACGTCCTGACTTTC	CASSAARDLTSGANVLTF
TRBV28	TRBJ2-2	-	-	19	TGTGCCAGCAGCCCTAAACAGGGATTGGCACGAAAGAACACCGGGGAGCCGTTTTTT	CASSPKQGLARKNTGEPFF
TRBV19	TRBJ1-5	-	-	15	TGTGCCAGTAGTATATTTGCCCGTAGCAATCAGCCCCAGCATTTT	CASSIFARSNQPQHF
TRBV5-6	TRBJ1-2	-	-	14	TGTGCCAGCAGCTTGGACAGGGAGAACTATGGCTACACCTTC	CASSLDRENYGYTF
TRBV28	TRBJ2-6	many	-	17	TGTGCCAGCAGTTTCAGGGACCGACCCTCTGGGGCCAACGTCCTGACTTTC	CASSFRDRPSGANVLTF
TRBV6-2/TRBV6-3	TRBJ2-1	-	-	15	TGTGCCAGCAGTCCCGTTTACGACAGATACAATGAGCAGTTCTTC	CASSPVYDRYNEQFF
TRBV11-2	TRBJ2-7	-	TRBD1	17	TGTGCCAGCAGCTTAGATGGTACGGTGGGGACAGGGGACGAGCAGTACTTC	CASSLDGTVGTGDEQYF
TRBV5-5	TRBJ2-2	many	-	12	TGTGCCAGCAGCTGGGACTCCGGGGAGCTGTTTTTT	CASSWDSGELFF
TRBV28	TRBJ2-7	-	TRBD1	13	TGTGCCAGCGGAAACCTGGGACAGAGCGAGCAGTACTTC	CASGNLGQSEQYF
TRBV19	TRBJ2-7	many	-	11	TGTGCCAGCAGCACGGGGTACGAGCAGTACTTC	CASSTGYEQYF
TRBV28	TRBJ2-4	many	-	14	TGTGCCAGCTTCCCTAGCGTGGGCAAAAACATTCAGTACTTC	CASFPSVGKNIQYF
TRBV30	TRBJ2-1	many	TRBD1	16	TGTGCCTGGAGACCGCCCCGGGACAGGGGAGTCGATGAGCAGTTCTTC	CAWRPPRDRGVDEQFF
TRBV6-5	TRBJ2-5	-	-	13	TGTGCCAGCAGTTGGGGGACTTCCGAGACCCAGTACTTC	CASSWGTSETQYF
TRBV20-1	TRBJ2-7	few	TRBD2	16	TGCAGTGCTAGGAAACTAGCGGGAGAGGGGCCCTACGAGCAGTACTTC	CSARKLAGEGPYEQYF
TRBV9	TRBJ2-1	-	TRBD2	19	TGTGCCTGCAGCGTAGGGGGAGCGGGAGTGGTTTCCTCCTACAATGAGCAGTTCTTC	CACSVGGAGVVSSYNEQFF